This T cell receptor (beta chain) was identified during a study of T cell repertoires in cytomegalovirus infection. TCRdb re-called the reads with MiXCR, one entry per CDR3 protein. The data contain just under 550,000 distinct CDR3 sequences, about 25% of them singletons. As for this clonotype: What it binds is unknown.

V was pared by 7 bases and J by 3 bases, with 21 bases between. This CDR3 region has 17 residues. The germline gives CDR1 LNHDA, CDR2 SQIVND (reference sequence). Study-wide findings and caveats: CMV-specific TCR beta clonotypes restricted by HLA-C were the ones dominating the ex vivo response.

The receptor comes from a human donor in good health (CMV status not recorded). Some clones in this sample may be carry-over from other donors' samples. The material sequenced was PBMCs. The chain uses TRBV19 and TRBJ2-2; D is perhaps TRBD1 (6 bases). CDR3 bases: TGTGCCAGTACCCCAGGGGACCCGCGCGGTCACACCGGGGAGCTGTTTTTT. Protein: CASTPGDPRGHTGELFF.